The 23 T cell receptor beta chains below were found in one sample sequenced in a study of spatial heterogeneity in lung cancer. TCRdb independently ran MiXCR on the 5' RACE reads; one entry per CDR3 protein. Among approximately 12,000 distinct CDR3 sequences, about 6.2% were seen once, and the ten largest hold around 10%. Time point denoted: sample taken at primary tumor resection. Frozen PBMC, nontumor lung or tumor provided whole RNA, which was sequenced unsorted. The specimen comprised normal lung tissue next to the tumor, sampled at surgery. The receptors were sampled from a male donor with early-stage non-small cell lung cancer.

This clonotype was counted many times. The chain has TRBV24-1 and TRBJ2-3; D remains unclear. V lost 9 bases and J lost 0, with 18 bases in between. This CDR3 has 16 amino acids. Germline V gene sequence: CDR1 KGHDR, CDR2 SFDVKD. The CDR3 loop reads CATSDRQSFSTDTQYF. The CDR3 DNA sequence: TGTGCCACCTCCGACCGCCAAAGTTTTAGCACAGATACGCAGTATTTT.

The V gene is TRBV20-1, the J gene TRBJ1-1; weak D call: TRBD1 (6 bases). The germline V and J ends were trimmed by 4 bases and 0 bases, with 9 bases remaining between them. This CDR3 is built from 13 residues. Germline V CDR1 and CDR2: DFQATT, SNEGSKA (reference sequence). The CDR3 nucleotides read TGCAGTGCTACCGGACAGATGAACACTGAAGCTTTCTTT. Protein product: CSATGQMNTEAFF.

This clonotype is classed as large (0.1 to 1%). The rearrangement uses TRBV29-1 and TRBJ2-1, with 12 bases that match TRBD2. J gave up 2 bases and V 5 bases, and 4 bases lay outside the gene matches. Germline CDR1 and CDR2: SQVTM and ANQGSEA. The length of the CDR3 is 15 residues. The CDR3 bases are TGCAGCGTTCCCCGGACTAGCGGGACCTACAATGAGCAGTTCTTC. Its protein is CSVPRTSGTYNEQFF.

In its sample, this clonotype was seen a few times. The chain recombines TRBV5-1 with TRBJ2-2; D is uncertain. The V end lost 4 bases, the J end lost 0 bases, and 10 bases lay between the germline ends. Germline V gives CDR1 SGHRS, CDR2 YFSETQ. The CDR3 length is 15 residues. The CDR3 DNA sequence: TGCGCCAGCAGCATCTCTACCCCGAACACCGGGGAGCTGTTTTTT. Its translation is CASSISTPNTGELFF.

In its sample, this clonotype ranks as medium-sized (0.01 to 0.1%). This chain links TRBV29-1 with TRBJ1-2; 7 bases align to TRBD1. Trimming took 6 bases from V and 1 from J; bases not matched to a gene: 11. This CDR3 spans 15 amino acids. CDR1 and CDR2 from the germline V gene are SQVTM and ANQGSEA. The CDR3 sequence is CSVPTPGQFNYGYTF. CDR3 in DNA: TGCAGCGTCCCTACGCCGGGACAGTTTAACTATGGCTACACCTTC.

V gene TRBV6-5 combines with J gene TRBJ2-7; 7 nucleotides match TRBD1. Germline-derived CDR1 and CDR2 are MNHEY and SVGAGI. Germline trimming cut 6 bases from V and 2 bases from J; bases unmatched to any gene: 4. The CDR3 has 13 residues. CDR3 sequence: CASRAGQAYEQYF. The CDR3 nucleotides read TGTGCCAGCAGAGCCGGACAGGCCTACGAGCAGTACTTC.

This clonotype showed up many times. The chain has TRBV9 and TRBJ2-1; possible D gene TRBD1, 6 bases. Trimming shortened V by 2 bases and J by 5 bases, and 14 bases separated the two germline ends. CDR1 and CDR2 (germline): SGDLS, YYNGEE. This CDR3 is 15 amino acids long. In DNA form, the CDR3 reads TGTGCCAGCAGCGTCGAGGGGCGGACAGACAATGAGCAGTTCTTC. It translates to CASSVEGRTDNEQFF. Drawing the rest from reference TRBV9 and TRBJ2-1, the complete variable domain is DSGVTQTPKHLITATGQRVTLRCSPRSGDLSVYWYQQSLDQGLQFLIQYYNGEERAKGNILERFSAQQFPDLHSELNLSSLELGDSALYFCASSVEGRTDNEQFFGPGTRLTVL.

This clonotype was detected ten times or more. V is TRBV27 and J is TRBJ2-3; TRBD2 agrees at 11 bases. In germline, CDR1 is MNHEY, CDR2 SMNVEV (reference sequence). This CDR3 has 16 residues. After removal of 5 bases from V and 8 bases from J, the junction contained 12 bases not matched to a gene. Written as DNA, the CDR3 is TGTGCCAGCAGTAGACCACTAGCGGGAGAGAAATTTACGCAGTATTTT. It encodes CASSRPLAGEKFTQYF.

The chain recombines TRBV12-5 with TRBJ1-1; maybe TRBD1 (5 bases). Per germline, CDR1 LGHNT and CDR2 FRNRAP. The V gene lost 6 bases and the J gene lost 5 bases, with 16 bases spanning the gap. The CDR3 length is 14 residues. The CDR3 sequence: CASGGDLIATEAFF. The CDR3 bases are TGTGCTAGTGGAGGGGACCTTATTGCGACTGAAGCTTTCTTT.

This clonotype was found many times. The genes are TRBV20-1 and TRBJ1-2; D ambiguous. This CDR3 spans 13 amino acids. With 1 base removed from V and 1 base from J, the gap between germline ends came to 7 bases. Germline V gene data show CDR1 as DFQATT and CDR2 as SNEGSKA (reference sequence). The CDR3 region is CSARGPNNYGYTF. The CDR3 region has the DNA TGCAGTGCTAGAGGGCCAAATAACTATGGCTACACCTTC.

V usage is TRBV9 and J usage is TRBJ2-2; D uncertain. The CDR3 length is 14 residues. Germline V gene lookup returns CDR1 SGDLS and CDR2 YYNGEE. V lost 0 bases and J lost 3, with 6 bases in between. The DNA for the CDR3 is TGTGCCAGCAGCGTAGTTCCGGACACCGGGGAGCTGTTTTTT. Protein sequence: CASSVVPDTGELFF.

By share, this clonotype counts as medium-sized (0.01 to 0.1%). The rearrangement joins TRBV29-1 to TRBJ2-2; tentative D call: TRBD1 (6 bases). The ends were cut back, 5 bases at V and 2 bases at J, with 12 bases in the middle. The CDR3 loop spans 14 amino acids. Germline V gene data show CDR1 as SQVTM and CDR2 as ANQGSEA. Here the CDR3 reads CSVNQDRNTGELFF. For the CDR3, the DNA is TGCAGCGTTAATCAGGACAGAAACACCGGGGAGCTGTTTTTT.

This clonotype was detected many times. The V call is TRBV5-1, the J call TRBJ2-2; TRBD2 aligns across 9 bases. CDR1 and CDR2 from the germline V gene are SGHRS and YFSETQ. This CDR3 is built from 15 residues. Trimming at V came to 4 bases and at J to 4 bases, leaving 5 bases not matched to a gene. DNA of the CDR3: TGCGCCAGCAGCAGATTGACTAGCGGCACCGGGGAGCTGTTTTTT. It encodes CASSRLTSGTGELFF.

In its sample, this clonotype was seen a few times. The CDR3 protein is CASSLTPGQGIGGELFF. The CDR3, as DNA: TGTGCCAGCAGCTTAACACCGGGACAGGGGATCGGCGGGGAGCTGTTTTTT. The V and J genes are TRBV11-1 and TRBJ2-2, with 10 bases lining up with TRBD1. This CDR3 is 17 amino acids long. V was clipped by 2 bases and J by 7 bases; unmatched bases: 10. Per the germline V gene, CDR1 is SGHAT and CDR2 is FQDESV (reference sequence).

This chain uses TRBV2 with TRBJ1-1; D gene uncertain. Germline values: CDR1 SNHLY, CDR2 FYNNEI. This CDR3 region has 17 residues. V lost 3 bases, J lost 6 bases, and 23 bases lay in between. In DNA, the CDR3 is TGTGCCAGCAGTGACCCCTCCGGGCCCCTCACTCCACCTGAAGCTTTCTTT. Protein sequence: CASSDPSGPLTPPEAFF. The full variable domain, completed using reference TRBV2 and TRBJ1-1, is EPEVTQTPSHQVTQMGQEVILRCVPISNHLYFYWYRQILGQKVEFLVSFYNNEISEKSEIFDDQFSVERPDGSNFTLKIRSTKLEDSAMYFCASSDPSGPLTPPEAFFGQGTRLTVV.

This clonotype appeared many times. The V gene is TRBV30, the J gene TRBJ2-2; 10 bases fit TRBD2. J was trimmed by 0 bases and V by 0 bases; bases with no gene match: 7. Germline assignment: CDR1 GTSNPN and CDR2 SVGIG (reference sequence). The CDR3 has 18 residues. The CDR3 sequence is CAWSVRLAGATNTGELFF. The CDR3 coding sequence is TGTGCCTGGAGTGTACGGCTAGCGGGAGCCACGAACACCGGGGAGCTGTTTTTT.

This clonotype is deemed medium-sized. V usage is TRBV18 and J usage is TRBJ2-7; D is uncertain. CDR1 is KGHSH and CDR2 is LQKENI in the germline V gene. V lost 2 bases, J lost 3 bases, and 5 bases lay in between. There are 12 residues in the CDR3. The CDR3 sequence is CASSPFGYEQYF. The DNA of the CDR3 is TGTGCCAGCTCACCATTCGGCTACGAGCAGTACTTC.

This clonotype came up many times. The J gene is TRBJ2-5, the V gene TRBV29-1; tentatively, D is TRBD2 (5 bases). The CDR3 has 12 residues. V lost 4 bases and J 4 bases, leaving 10 bases between the germline ends. CDR1 is SQVTM, CDR2 ANQGSEA, per germline. The CDR3 protein is CSVGGRSETQYF. CDR3 coding DNA: TGCAGCGTTGGAGGGCGCTCAGAGACCCAGTACTTC.

This clonotype was counted between two and nine times. The V and J genes are TRBV4-1 and TRBJ2-5; the D is unclear. V was cut by 5 bases and J by 2 bases, with 9 bases left in between. The CDR3 covers 13 residues. CDR1 MGHRA and CDR2 YSYEKL come from the germline V gene. Written as DNA, the CDR3 is TGCGCCAGCAGCATGTCCCTACAAGAGACCCAGTACTTC. This codes for CASSMSLQETQYF.

This clonotype was seen at least ten times. The chain is built from TRBV7-2 and TRBJ2-3, with D hard to call. The germline gives CDR1 SGHTA, CDR2 FQGNSA. V lost 3 bases and J lost 2, with 9 bases in between. The CDR3 covers 14 residues. CDR3 bases: TGTGCCAGCAGCTTGCATTTACCCACAGATACGCAGTATTTT. This gives the protein CASSLHLPTDTQYF.

The chain combines TRBV9 with TRBJ2-7, with D uncertain. Germline CDR1 reads SGDLS; CDR2 reads YYNGEE. This CDR3 is 14 amino acids long. The V gene lost 2 bases and the J gene lost 6 bases, with 15 bases spanning the gap. CDR3 DNA: TGTGCCAGCAGCGTCGGCCTGAACCCCTTCGAGCAGTACTTC. It is translated as CASSVGLNPFEQYF.

This clonotype has ten or more counts. The V call is TRBV6-1, the J call TRBJ1-5; 8 positions match TRBD1. The trim removed 1 base at V and 6 bases at J, leaving 17 bases unmatched. The germline V gene encodes CDR1 MNHNS and CDR2 SASEGT. This CDR3 has 19 residues. The CDR3 sequence: CASSEGYRGMARGGQPQHF. CDR3 coding DNA: TGTGCCAGCAGTGAAGGTTACAGGGGGATGGCACGAGGTGGTCAGCCCCAGCATTTT.

This clonotype has more than one count but fewer than ten. This chain links TRBV24-1 with TRBJ2-3; 7 nucleotides match TRBD2. CDR1 is KGHDR and CDR2 is SFDVKD in the germline V gene. The CDR3 length is 15 residues. Germline trimming cut 2 bases from V and 6 bases from J; bases unmatched to any gene: 7. As DNA, the CDR3 is TGTGCCACCAGTGATTACGTGGGAGGGACGGATACGCAGTATTTT. Translated, it gives CATSDYVGGTDTQYF.